This passage covers 19 T cell receptor beta chains from one sample sequenced in a study of Graves' ophthalmopathy and Graves' hyperthyroidism. Beta-chain TCR CDR3 regions were amplified from RNA transcripts. RT-PCR with HTBI primers came first, then second-round multiplex PCR. TCRdb ran MiXCR on the multiplex PCR reads and lists one entry per CDR3 protein. In the table there are around 1,000,000 distinct CDR3 sequences, 35% to 40% of which are singletons. Input material: peripheral blood or thyroid tissue (not recorded which). The origin of the receptors is an adult man with Graves' hyperthyroidism.

The chain has TRBV12-3 or TRBV12-4 and TRBJ1-1; D gene uncertain. Trimming took 8 bases from V and 1 from J, leaving 11 bases between them. The CDR3 covers 13 residues. The chain's CDR3 is CASGSRQNTEAFF. CDR3 nucleotides: TGTGCCAGCGGCTCCCGGCAGAACACTGAAGCTTTCTTT.

There are many counts of this clonotype. DNA of the CDR3: TGTGCCAGCAGGCGGAGCGGACAGGGCGCAGCTAATGAAAAACTGTTTTTT. It is translated as CASRRSGQGAANEKLFF. This chain joins TRBV7-2 and TRBJ1-4; 8 bases map to TRBD1. The CDR3 loop spans 17 amino acids. Trimming took 6 bases from V and 3 from J; bases not matched to a gene: 12. Germline CDR1 is SGHTA and CDR2 is FQGNSA. The full variable domain, with the rest looked up from reference TRBV7-2 and TRBJ1-4, is GAGVSQSPSNKVTEKGKDVELRCDPISGHTALYWYRQSLGQGLEFLIYFQGNSAPDKSGLPSDRFSAERTGGSVSTLTIQRTQQEDSAVYLCASRRSGQGAANEKLFFGSGTQLSVL.

Worth noting for this clonotype: With a much larger clone just one base away, this may be a read error. The CDR3 sequence: CASSLQQGSTGELLF. The CDR3 bases are TGTGCCAGCAGCTTGCAACAGGGGTCCACCGGGGAGCTGCTTTTT. The rearrangement joins TRBV11-2 to TRBJ2-2; 7 bases are shared with TRBD1. The CDR3 is made up of 15 amino acids. Germline CDR1 and CDR2: SGHAT and FQNNGV.

This clonotype was detected only a few times. This rearrangement joins TRBV4-1 to TRBJ2-7; 8 nucleotides agree with TRBD1. The germline V gene encodes CDR1 MGHRA and CDR2 YSYEKL. CDR3 size: 14 residues. With V trimmed by 1 base and J by 6 bases, 5 bases remained unmatched. CDR3 amino acids: CASSQVGQGSEQYF. The CDR3 DNA reads TGCGCCAGCAGCCAAGTAGGACAGGGAAGCGAGCAGTACTTC.

The J gene is TRBJ2-7, the V gene TRBV27; 8 bases are shared with TRBD2. The germline CDR1 and CDR2 sequences are MNHEY and SMNVEV (reference sequence). J gave up 0 bases and V 6 bases, and 7 bases lay outside the gene matches. CDR3 length: 15 amino acids. The CDR3 bases are TGTGCCAGCAGACGGGAGGGTCCAGGCTCCTACGAGCAGTACTTC. Translation gives CASRREGPGSYEQYF.

With respect to this clonotype: This could be a read error, since a much larger clone is one nucleotide away. This rearrangement joins TRBV20-1 to TRBJ2-2; 7 bases fit TRBD2. Germline CDR1 DFQATT, CDR2 SNEGSKA (reference sequence). The CDR3 is made up of 14 amino acids. CDR3 loop: CSARAGAYTRELFF. Here the CDR3 DNA reads TGCAGTGCTAGGGCGGGAGCGTACACCAGGGAGCTGTTTTTT.

This clonotype was seen at least ten times. This chain connects TRBV7-8 to TRBJ1-2; TRBD1 aligns across 9 bases. CDR3 length: 14 amino acids. CDR1 and CDR2 (germline): SGHVS, FQNEAQ. Unmatched junction bases numbered 4, after V lost 6 bases and J lost 2 bases. The CDR3 reads CASRSGTGNYGYTF. The DNA for the CDR3 is TGTGCCAGCAGGTCTGGGACAGGGAACTATGGCTACACCTTC.

In its sample, this clonotype was seen many times. The chain employs TRBV19 and TRBJ1-1, with D perhaps matching TRBD1 (5 bases). V was clipped by 9 bases and J by 1 base, with 15 bases between them. CDR1 and CDR2 from the germline V gene are LNHDA and SQIVND (reference sequence). The CDR3 sequence is 14 residues long. CDR3 region: CASAQQAANTEAFF. Here the CDR3 DNA reads TGTGCCAGCGCTCAACAGGCCGCGAACACTGAAGCTTTCTTT.

V and J are TRBV10-3 and TRBJ2-2; D perhaps matches TRBD1 (6 bases). V was pared by 10 bases and J by 3 bases, with 15 bases between. The germline CDR1 and CDR2 sequences are ENHRY and SYGVKD. The CDR3 covers 14 residues. CDR3 sequence: CASSPRQDTGELFF. In DNA, the CDR3 is TGTGCCAGCTCACCTAGACAGGACACCGGGGAGCTGTTTTTT.

This chain joins TRBV4-2 and TRBJ1-1; TRBD1 agrees at 8 bases. Germline trimming cut 5 bases from V and 3 bases from J; bases unmatched to any gene: 8. CDR3 length: 15 residues. Per germline, CDR1 LGHNA and CDR2 YNFKEQ. CDR3 nucleotide sequence: TGTGCCAGCAGCGCCACCACAGGGGGTGACACTGAAGCTTTCTTT. It codes for CASSATTGGDTEAFF.

In its sample, this clonotype was seen once. J is TRBJ2-7 and V is TRBV10-3, with D tentatively TRBD1 (6 bases). The germline gives CDR1 ENHRY, CDR2 SYGVKD. The V gene lost 10 bases and the J gene lost 3 bases, with 19 bases spanning the gap. The CDR3 runs to 14 residues. CDR3 protein: CASRDLNRVYEQYF. CDR3 sequence (DNA): TGTGCCAGCAGGGACCTTAACAGGGTCTACGAGCAGTACTTC.

The sample holds a few counts of this clonotype. The chain is built from TRBV20-1 and TRBJ1-2; 12 bases fit TRBD1. The CDR3 consists of 16 residues. V lost 5 bases, J lost 6 bases, and 13 bases stayed unmatched. Germline values: CDR1 DFQATT, CDR2 SNEGSKA (reference sequence). In DNA form, the CDR3 reads TGCAGTGCTTATGCCGGGACAGGGGGCCTTTTGGATGGCTACACCTTC. Protein product: CSAYAGTGGLLDGYTF.

The V and J genes are TRBV15 and TRBJ1-1; perhaps TRBD1 as D (5 bases). Trimming removed 3 bases at V and 3 bases at J, with 11 bases between. Germline V CDR1 and CDR2: LNHNV, YYDKDF (reference sequence). The CDR3 is 14 residues long. In DNA, the CDR3 is TGTGCCACCAGCAGTGACTCGGGACACACTGAAGCTTTCTTT. This translates into CATSSDSGHTEAFF.

This clonotype was detected ten times or more. V gene TRBV29-1 combines with J gene TRBJ2-6; D possibly corresponds to TRBD2 (5 bases). The CDR3 runs 18 residues. Per germline, CDR1 SQVTM and CDR2 ANQGSEA. V dropped 7 bases and J dropped 0 bases, with 22 bases sitting between them. This chain's CDR3 is CSALSGMGGSSGANVLTF. CDR3 bases: TGCAGCGCCCTTTCCGGGATGGGTGGAAGCTCTGGGGCCAACGTCCTGACTTTC.

At least ten counts were recorded for this clonotype. CDR3 amino acids: CASRLPRQGSGANVLTF. In DNA form, the CDR3 reads TGTGCCAGCAGACTCCCTCGACAGGGTTCTGGGGCCAACGTCCTGACTTTC. The chain couples TRBV2 to TRBJ2-6; 7 positions agree with TRBD1. With V trimmed by 6 bases and J by 1 base, 9 bases remained unmatched. CDR1 is SNHLY, CDR2 FYNNEI, per germline. CDR3 length: 17 residues.

The rearrangement uses TRBV12-3 or TRBV12-4 and TRBJ2-2; D is possibly TRBD2 (6 bases). The CDR3 runs to 14 residues. V was cut by 5 bases and J by 1 base, with 8 bases left in between. CDR3 region: CASSAGMNTGELFF. DNA of the CDR3: TGTGCCAGCAGTGCGGGAATGAACACCGGGGAGCTGTTTTTT.

The rearrangement joins TRBV20-1 to TRBJ2-7, with TRBD2 matching over 14 bases. This CDR3 has 16 residues. Looked up from germline, CDR1 is DFQATT and CDR2 is SNEGSKA (reference sequence). With V trimmed by 3 bases and J by 1 base, 5 bases remained unmatched. The CDR3 DNA reads as TGCAGTGCTAGCGGACTAGCGGGGGGACCTTCCTACGAGCAGTACTTC. This sequence encodes CSASGLAGGPSYEQYF.

The gene calls are TRBV28 and TRBJ1-2, with D hard to call. Germline-derived CDR1 and CDR2 are MDHEN and SYDVKM. The CDR3 extends over 14 amino acids. The ends were cut back, 6 bases at V and 5 bases at J, with 16 bases in the middle. CDR3 DNA sequence: TGTGCCAGCAGCCTCTACGAACAGCTGTATGGCTACACCTTC. This translates into CASSLYEQLYGYTF.

This clonotype was picked up many times. The chain links TRBV19 to TRBJ2-6; D ambiguous. The germline gives CDR1 LNHDA, CDR2 SQIVND (reference sequence). Trimming cost V 6 bases and J 0 bases, with 9 bases left between them. This CDR3 is 15 amino acids long. The CDR3 sequence: CASSTAGSGANVLTF. CDR3 nucleotide sequence: TGTGCCAGTAGCACGGCAGGCTCTGGGGCCAACGTCCTGACTTTC.